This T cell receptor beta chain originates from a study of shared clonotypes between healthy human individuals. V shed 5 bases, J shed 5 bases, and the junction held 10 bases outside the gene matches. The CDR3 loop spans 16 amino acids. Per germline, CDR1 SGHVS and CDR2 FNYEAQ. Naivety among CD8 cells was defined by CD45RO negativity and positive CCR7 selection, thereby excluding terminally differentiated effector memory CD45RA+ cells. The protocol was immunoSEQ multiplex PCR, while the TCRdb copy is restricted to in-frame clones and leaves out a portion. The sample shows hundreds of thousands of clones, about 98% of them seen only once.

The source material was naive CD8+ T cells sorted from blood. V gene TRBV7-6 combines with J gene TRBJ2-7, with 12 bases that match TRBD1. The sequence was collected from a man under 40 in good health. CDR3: CASSPGAGQGAHEQYF. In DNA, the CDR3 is TGTGCCAGCAGCCCGGGGGCGGGACAGGGGGCCCACGAGCAGTACTTC.